The rows below give T cell receptor beta chains drawn from one sample of a study of cytomegalovirus exposure and HLA in healthy donors. Sequencing was performed with immunoSEQ multiplex PCR; in TCRdb, only in-frame clones are kept and a portion is missing. This table has some 350,000 clones, around 90% appearing once. Source material: PBMCs. All receptors come from a woman between 25 and 40 years old in good health and CMV-seropositive. The CDR3 runs from the conserved cysteine through the conserved F or W. Each record gives: D gene, V gene, clone size, J gene, CDR3 DNA, CDR3 protein. The D gene is left open where the match is weak. The size of a clone is reported for some rows only, either as once, few or many, or as a class for expanded clones.

D gene: NA; V gene: TRBV2; clone size: once; J gene: TRBJ1-1; CDR3 DNA: TGTGCCAGCAGTGTGGCCAGACCAATGAACACTGAAGCTTTCTTT; CDR3 protein: CASSVARPMNTEAFF
D gene: NA; V gene: TRBV18; clone size: NA; J gene: TRBJ1-2; CDR3 DNA: TGTGCCAGCTCACGGCTACAGGACGCGCTTGATGGCTACACCTTC; CDR3 protein: CASSRLQDALDGYTF
D gene: NA; V gene: TRBV7-8; clone size: NA; J gene: TRBJ2-7; CDR3 DNA: TGTGCCAGCAGCTTAATATCGCAAAGCTCCTACGAGCAGTACTTC; CDR3 protein: CASSLISQSSYEQYF
D gene: NA; V gene: TRBV27; clone size: NA; J gene: TRBJ1-5; CDR3 DNA: TGTGCCAGCAGTTTTCAGGTCAATCAGCCCCAGCATTTT; CDR3 protein: CASSFQVNQPQHF
D gene: NA; V gene: TRBV18; clone size: NA; J gene: TRBJ1-2; CDR3 DNA: TGTGCCAGCTCACCAGAACTGTTGGGCTATGGCTACACCTTC; CDR3 protein: CASSPELLGYGYTF
D gene: NA; V gene: TRBV7-3; clone size: NA; J gene: TRBJ2-5; CDR3 DNA: TGTGCCAGCAGCTTAACGGCGTGGCAAGAGACCCAGTACTTC; CDR3 protein: CASSLTAWQETQYF
D gene: TRBD1; V gene: TRBV4-2; clone size: NA; J gene: TRBJ1-4; CDR3 DNA: TGTGCCAGCAGCCCCCGGGGGACAGGGATGGGGGAAAAACTGTTTTTT; CDR3 protein: CASSPRGTGMGEKLFF
D gene: NA; V gene: TRBV4-1; clone size: NA; J gene: TRBJ2-2; CDR3 DNA: TGCGCCTCAGGGGCGGGCGCGAACACCGGGGAGCTGTTTTTT; CDR3 protein: CASGAGANTGELFF
D gene: TRBD1; V gene: TRBV29-1; clone size: NA; J gene: TRBJ1-5; CDR3 DNA: TGCAGCGTGTGGGACAGTGGGGCAAATCAGCCCCAGCATTTT; CDR3 protein: CSVWDSGANQPQHF
D gene: NA; V gene: TRBV28; clone size: NA; J gene: TRBJ1-4; CDR3 DNA: TGTGCCAGCAGTTTCCAGCGGACGAGTAATGAAAAACTGTTTTTT; CDR3 protein: CASSFQRTSNEKLFF
D gene: NA; V gene: TRBV28; clone size: NA; J gene: TRBJ1-2; CDR3 DNA: TGTGCCAGCAGTTTAGGCAGGGGTGGCTATGGCTACACCTTC; CDR3 protein: CASSLGRGGYGYTF
D gene: NA; V gene: TRBV28; clone size: NA; J gene: TRBJ1-1; CDR3 DNA: TGTGCCAGCATTTGGGGGATAGGGCGGAACACTGAAGCTTTCTTT; CDR3 protein: CASIWGIGRNTEAFF
D gene: NA; V gene: TRBV9; clone size: few; J gene: TRBJ1-3; CDR3 DNA: TGTGCCAGCAGCGTAGAAGAGAGCTCTGGAAACACCATATATTTT; CDR3 protein: CASSVEESSGNTIYF
D gene: NA; V gene: TRBV5-4; clone size: NA; J gene: TRBJ2-7; CDR3 DNA: TGTGCCAGCGGACGACTAGGCTCCTACGAGCAGTACTTC; CDR3 protein: CASGRLGSYEQYF
D gene: TRBD2; V gene: TRBV7-9; clone size: NA; J gene: TRBJ2-1; CDR3 DNA: TGTGCCAGCAGCGGGGGCCTAGCGGGCTACTACAATGAGCAGTTCTTC; CDR3 protein: CASSGGLAGYYNEQFF
D gene: NA; V gene: TRBV25-1; clone size: NA; J gene: TRBJ2-2; CDR3 DNA: TGTGCCAGCAGTGATCTAGCGAACACCGGGGAGCTGTTTTTT; CDR3 protein: CASSDLANTGELFF
D gene: NA; V gene: TRBV5-1; clone size: NA; J gene: TRBJ2-5; CDR3 DNA: TGCGCCAGCAGCGTAGGGGGTTCGGAGACCCAGTACTTC; CDR3 protein: CASSVGGSETQYF
D gene: NA; V gene: TRBV4-3; clone size: NA; J gene: TRBJ1-6; CDR3 DNA: TGCGCCAGCAGCCAAGCAGGAGGTCCGGGTTCACCCCTCCACTTT; CDR3 protein: CASSQAGGPGSPLHF